Listed here are 15 T cell receptor beta chains from one sample, sequenced in a study of OX40 agonist ivuxolimab in advanced cancers. Clones were read by immunoSEQ multiplex PCR, and TCRdb kept only the in-frame ones, dropping some. The sample gives around 40,000 clones, 70% to 85% of which show up once; around 20% is in the top ten. Sequencing was performed on CD4+ or CD8+ T cells sorted from blood, taken in a trial of the OX40 agonist ivuxolimab. These receptors were taken from an adult with an advanced solid tumor such as melanoma, head and neck, liver or kidney cancer.

The rearrangement joins TRBV28 to TRBJ2-7, with 8 bases identical to TRBD1. The CDR3 loop spans 12 amino acids. V dropped 7 bases and J dropped 7; count of bases not matched to a gene: 6. CDR1 MDHEN and CDR2 SYDVKM come from the germline V gene. The CDR3 DNA reads as TGTGCCAGCACCCAACAGGGGGAAGAGCAGTACTTC. It is translated as CASTQQGEEQYF.

In DNA, the CDR3 is TGTGCCAGCAGCCAAGGACGGGACACCTCCTACGAGCAGTACTTC. Protein product: CASSQGRDTSYEQYF. The chain employs TRBV4-2 and TRBJ2-7; the D gene is possibly TRBD1 (6 bases). Germline CDR1 LGHNA, CDR2 YNFKEQ. This CDR3 has 15 amino acids. Trimming removed 1 base from V and 0 bases from J, with 10 bases in between.

This clone was counted only a few times. The gene calls are TRBV6-4 and TRBJ2-7, with D uncertain. With 2 bases removed from V and 5 bases from J, the gap between germline ends came to 28 bases. This CDR3 has 19 residues. Germline assignment: CDR1 MRHNA and CDR2 SNTAGT. The CDR3 reads CASSDRVSPHILRGDEQYF. For the CDR3, the DNA is TGTGCCAGCAGTGACAGGGTGAGCCCCCACATACTGCGTGGTGACGAGCAGTACTTC.

The genes are TRBV7-9 and TRBJ1-3; D is ambiguous. This CDR3 contains 13 residues. Germline loops: CDR1 SEHNR, CDR2 FQNEAQ (reference sequence). V was cut by 6 bases and J by 0 bases, with 6 bases left in between. The CDR3 region is CASSPISGNTIYF. The CDR3, as DNA: TGTGCCAGCAGTCCGATCTCTGGAAACACCATATATTTT. The full variable domain, completed using reference TRBV7-9 and TRBJ1-3, is DTGVSQNPRHKITKRGQNVTFRCDPISEHNRLYWYRQTLGQGPEFLTYFQNEAQLEKSRLLSDRFSAERPKGSFSTLEIQRTEQGDSAMYLCASSPISGNTIYFGEGSWLTVV.

The chain couples TRBV5-4 to TRBJ1-2, with 8 bases identical to TRBD1. The CDR3 extends over 15 amino acids. The germline gives CDR1 SGHNT, CDR2 YYREEE (reference sequence). J gave up 7 bases and V 2 bases, and 10 bases lay outside the gene matches. CDR3 nucleotides: TGTGCCAGCAGCTTAACAGGGGGGGAAAGTCGTGGCTACACCTTC. It codes for CASSLTGGESRGYTF. The variable domain in full, with the rest retrieved from reference TRBV5-4 and TRBJ1-2, is ETGVTQSPTHLIKTRGQQVTLRCSSQSGHNTVSWYQQALGQGPQFIFQYYREEENGRGNFPPRFSGLQFPNYSSELNVNALELDDSALYLCASSLTGGESRGYTFGSGTRLTVV.

The V and J genes are TRBV5-1 and TRBJ1-6, with unresolved D. The germline V gene has CDR1 SGHRS and CDR2 YFSETQ. Trimming took 2 bases from V and 9 from J, leaving 9 bases between them. The CDR3 is 13 residues long. CDR3 sequence: CASSFNEGSPLHF. Written as DNA, the CDR3 is TGCGCCAGCAGCTTTAATGAGGGTTCACCCCTCCACTTT.

CDR3 nucleotide sequence: TGTGCCATCAGAGCTCAGGGGGCCACTGAAGCTTTCTTT. As protein: CAIRAQGATEAFF. The chain employs TRBV10-3 and TRBJ1-1; 8 nucleotides align to TRBD1. CDR1 and CDR2 (germline): ENHRY, SYGVKD. V trimming: 6 bases; J trimming: 4 bases; junction bases outside the gene matches: 4. The CDR3 sequence is 13 residues long.

The CDR3 nucleotides are TGCGCCAGCGGGAGTATGGGCAATGAGCAGTTCTTC. It encodes CASGSMGNEQFF. This sequence joins TRBV5-1 and TRBJ2-1; tentative D call: TRBD2 (5 bases). The V end was cut by 7 bases, the J end by 6 bases, with 11 bases between. Germline values: CDR1 SGHRS, CDR2 YFSETQ. This CDR3 is 12 amino acids long.

The genes are TRBV28 and TRBJ2-3, with D perhaps assigned TRBD1 or TRBD2 (5 bases each). The CDR3 extends over 13 amino acids. CDR1 is MDHEN, CDR2 SYDVKM, per germline. Trimming stripped 2 bases from V and 4 bases from J, with 7 bases between. As DNA, the CDR3 is TGTGCCAGCAGTTTAAGAGGGGCAGATACGCAGTATTTT. Translating it yields CASSLRGADTQYF.

The V gene is TRBV7-3, the J gene TRBJ2-1, with 8 bases lining up with TRBD2. V shed 1 base and J 10 bases; nucleotides not matched to a gene: 9. The CDR3 sequence is 15 residues long. Per germline, CDR1 SGHTA and CDR2 FQGTGA. CDR3 in DNA: TGTGCCAGCAGCTTAATCCTAGGCGGGACTAGGGAGCAGTTCTTC. This gives the protein CASSLILGGTREQFF.

This chain connects TRBV10-3 to TRBJ2-5, with D perhaps TRBD1 or TRBD2 (5 bases each). The end of the DNA fits TRBJ2-7 better, so the J call may be wrong. The CDR3 has 16 residues. Per the germline V gene, CDR1 is ENHRY and CDR2 is SYGVKD. Here the CDR3 reads CAISNPGRSSSYEQYF. CDR3 sequence (DNA): TGTGCCATCAGTAATCCGGGACGGTCCAGCTCCTACGAGCAGTACTTC.

The gene calls are TRBV6-5 and TRBJ2-2, with D hard to call. The germline V gene has CDR1 MNHEY and CDR2 SVGAGI. The CDR3 spans 12 residues. V was trimmed by 11 bases and J by 5 bases, leaving 12 bases between them. CDR3 amino acids: CASSVRTGELFF. As DNA, the CDR3 is TGTGCCTCTTCCGTGCGGACCGGGGAGCTGTTTTTT.

The chain has TRBV27 and TRBJ1-3, with TRBD1 as a possible D gene (5 bases). Germline V gene sequence: CDR1 MNHEY, CDR2 SMNVEV (reference sequence). There are 14 residues in the CDR3. Trimming took 2 bases from V and 4 from J, leaving 9 bases between them. The CDR3: CASSLLGAGNTIYF. For the CDR3, the DNA is TGTGCCAGCAGTTTACTAGGGGCGGGAAACACCATATATTTT.

The genes are TRBV5-4 and TRBJ1-1, with D perhaps TRBD1 (5 bases). Germline values: CDR1 SGHNT, CDR2 YYREEE (reference sequence). Deletions cut 0 bases from V and 3 bases from J, with 15 bases between. The CDR3 runs to 16 residues. The CDR3 loop is CASSLDLGREDTEAFF. The CDR3 DNA is TGTGCCAGCAGCTTGGATCTTGGCAGGGAGGACACTGAAGCTTTCTTT.

V and J are TRBV7-3 and TRBJ1-1; D unresolved. The CDR3 sequence is 13 residues long. Trimming removed 2 bases from V and 2 bases from J, with 6 bases in between. Germline V CDR1 and CDR2: SGHTA, FQGTGA. The CDR3, as DNA: TGTGCCAGCAGCTTAGCGCGAAACACTGAAGCTTTCTTT. Amino acids: CASSLARNTEAFF.